The text below deals with one TCR beta chain. Its antigen is as yet unknown. Being one base from a much bigger clone, this may be a read error. CD8+CD57+ cell expansion had been shown by flow cytometry in patients chosen for sequencing. Template material for TCR beta VDJ and CDR3 profiling consisted of genomic DNA. TCRdb passed the reads through MiXCR, listing each CDR3 protein once. The table lists under 200,000 distinct CDR3 sequences, roughly half of them singletons, with about 1.8% in the top ten. The data are from a study of CD8+CD57+ T cells in acquired aplastic anemia. Notes on the study in general: No significant patient-versus-control difference appeared in CD8+ Simpson's diversity.

The clonotype originates from a human donor with aplastic anemia. Sequenced: sorted CD4+, CD8+, or CD8+CD57+ T cells (not recorded which) from PBMCs.

CDR3 amino acids: CASSPRELFGETQYF. In DNA, the CDR3 is TGTGCCAGCAGCCCCCGGGAGCTGTTCGGGGAGACCCAGTACTTC. This chain links TRBV7-9 with TRBJ2-5; TRBD2 is a possible D gene (6 bases). Germline V gives CDR1 SEHNR, CDR2 FQNEAQ (reference sequence). There are 15 residues in the CDR3. The V end was cut by 5 bases, the J end by 5 bases, with 18 bases between.